There are a few counts of the clone carrying this T cell receptor beta chain. This record belongs to a study of blood T cell repertoires in COVID-19. Across the study: Acute-phase and convalescent COVID-19 samples originated in the United States, Italy and Spain. In each case, the material was cDNA or gDNA derived from T cells, B-cell-depleted T cells, or PBMCs.

This CDR3 has 15 residues. Germline CDR1 is SGHTA and CDR2 is FQGNSA. The V end lost 3 bases, the J end lost 4 bases, and 15 bases lay between the germline ends. Followed over time, Seattle patients had been enrolled while infection was active. As handled by the study authors: Amplifying reference gene primers gave estimates of nucleated cell counts. Data came from immunoSEQ multiplex PCR; TCRdb stores just in-frame clones and leaves some out. The D gene and trimming were derived from the DNA, and the V and J assignments and clone size from that table. The profile shows fewer than 80,000 clones, 75% to 90% of them singletons.

Input material: peripheral blood. V usage is TRBV7-2 and J usage is TRBJ2-5; D is uncertain. This TCR derives from a man of 80 years or more with COVID-19, enrolled during active disease. CDR3 protein: CASSFALTQAETQYF. The CDR3 nucleotides read TGTGCCAGCAGCTTCGCTCTTACTCAGGCAGAGACCCAGTACTTC.